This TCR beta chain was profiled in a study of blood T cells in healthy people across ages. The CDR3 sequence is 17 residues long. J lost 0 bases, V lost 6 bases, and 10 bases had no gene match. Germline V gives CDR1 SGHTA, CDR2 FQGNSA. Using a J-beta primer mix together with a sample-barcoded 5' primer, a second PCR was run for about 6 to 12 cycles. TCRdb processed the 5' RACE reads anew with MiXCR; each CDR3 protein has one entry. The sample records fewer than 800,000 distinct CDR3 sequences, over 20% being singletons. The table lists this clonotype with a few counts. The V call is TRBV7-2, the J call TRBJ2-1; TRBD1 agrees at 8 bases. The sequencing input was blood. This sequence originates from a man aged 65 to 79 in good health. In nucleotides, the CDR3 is TGTGCCAGCAGGCCCCGGCAGGGGGCGAGCTCCTACAATGAGCAGTTCTTC. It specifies CASRPRQGASSYNEQFF.